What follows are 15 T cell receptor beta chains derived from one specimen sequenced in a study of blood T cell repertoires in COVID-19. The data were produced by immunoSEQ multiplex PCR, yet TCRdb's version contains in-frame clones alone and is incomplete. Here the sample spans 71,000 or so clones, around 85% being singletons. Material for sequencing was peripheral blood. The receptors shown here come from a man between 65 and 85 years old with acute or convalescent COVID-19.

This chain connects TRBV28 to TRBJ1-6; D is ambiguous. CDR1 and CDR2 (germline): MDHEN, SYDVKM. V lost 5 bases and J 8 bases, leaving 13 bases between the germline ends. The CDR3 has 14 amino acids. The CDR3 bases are TGTGCCAGCAGTAGAATTATAAGAGATTCACCCCTCCACTTT. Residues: CASSRIIRDSPLHF.

CDR3 region: CAWRRGDRGFNQPQHF. The CDR3, as DNA: TGTGCCTGGAGGAGGGGGGACAGGGGGTTCAATCAGCCCCAGCATTTT. The chain has TRBV30 and TRBJ1-5; 11 bases align to TRBD1. The CDR3 runs 16 residues. Trimming cost V 3 bases and J 3 bases; bases outside gene matches: 7. Looked up from germline, CDR1 is GTSNPN and CDR2 is SVGIG (reference sequence).

The CDR3 spells CATSRAGGRGDNEQFF. In DNA, the CDR3 is TGTGCCACCAGCAGGGCCGGAGGGCGGGGGGACAATGAGCAGTTCTTC. The chain combines TRBV15 with TRBJ2-1; TRBD2 matches 8 bases. J gave up 5 bases and V 3 bases, and 9 bases lay outside the gene matches. The CDR3 contains 16 residues. Germline assignment: CDR1 LNHNV and CDR2 YYDKDF (reference sequence).

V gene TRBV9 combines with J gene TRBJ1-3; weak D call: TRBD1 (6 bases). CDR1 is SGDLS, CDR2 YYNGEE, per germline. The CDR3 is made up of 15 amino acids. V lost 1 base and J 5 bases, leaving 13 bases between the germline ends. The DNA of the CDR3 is TGTGCCAGCAGCGTATCCCGGGACAAGAGAAACACCATATATTTT. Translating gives CASSVSRDKRNTIYF. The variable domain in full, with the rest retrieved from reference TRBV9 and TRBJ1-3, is DSGVTQTPKHLITATGQRVTLRCSPRSGDLSVYWYQQSLDQGLQFLIQYYNGEERAKGNILERFSAQQFPDLHSELNLSSLELGDSALYFCASSVSRDKRNTIYFGEGSWLTVV.

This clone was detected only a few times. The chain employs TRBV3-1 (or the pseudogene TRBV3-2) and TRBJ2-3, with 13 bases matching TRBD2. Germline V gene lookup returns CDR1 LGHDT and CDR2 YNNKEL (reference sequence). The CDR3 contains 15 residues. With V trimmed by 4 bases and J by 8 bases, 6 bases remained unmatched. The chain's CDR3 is CASSPGTSGKGTQYF. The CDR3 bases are TGTGCCAGCAGCCCAGGGACTAGCGGGAAGGGTACGCAGTATTTT.

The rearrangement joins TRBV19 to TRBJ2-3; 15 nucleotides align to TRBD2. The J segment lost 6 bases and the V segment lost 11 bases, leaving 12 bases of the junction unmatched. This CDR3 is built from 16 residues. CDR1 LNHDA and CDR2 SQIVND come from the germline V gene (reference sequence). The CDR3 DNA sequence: TGTGCCGCGGGACTAGCGGGAGGCACGAGAGGGGATACGCAGTATTTT. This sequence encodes CAAGLAGGTRGDTQYF.

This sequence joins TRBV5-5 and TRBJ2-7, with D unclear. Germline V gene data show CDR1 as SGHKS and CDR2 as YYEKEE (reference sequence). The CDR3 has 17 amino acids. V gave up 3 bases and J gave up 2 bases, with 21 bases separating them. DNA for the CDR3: TGTGCCAGCAGCTCAGAGCCGCCCACATCGAGGACCTACGAGCAGTACTTC. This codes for CASSSEPPTSRTYEQYF.

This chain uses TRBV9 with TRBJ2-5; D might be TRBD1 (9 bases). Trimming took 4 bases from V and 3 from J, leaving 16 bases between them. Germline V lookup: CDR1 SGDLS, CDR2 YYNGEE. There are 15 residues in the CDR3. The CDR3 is CASSPRGDREETQYF. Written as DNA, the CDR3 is TGTGCCAGCAGCCCGCGGGGGGACAGGGAAGAGACCCAGTACTTC.

DNA of the CDR3: TGTGCCAGCATATCGGCAGGGTCGAACACTGAAGCTTTCTTT. Residues: CASISAGSNTEAFF. The genes are TRBV7-9 and TRBJ1-1; perhaps TRBD1 as D (5 bases). This CDR3 has 14 amino acids. Germline V gives CDR1 SEHNR, CDR2 FQNEAQ (reference sequence). The ends were cut back, 7 bases at V and 1 base at J, with 13 bases in the middle.

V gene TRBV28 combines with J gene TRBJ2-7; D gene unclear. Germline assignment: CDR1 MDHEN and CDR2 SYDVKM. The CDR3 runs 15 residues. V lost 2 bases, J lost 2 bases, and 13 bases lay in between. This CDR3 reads CASSLGAALPYEQYF. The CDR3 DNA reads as TGTGCCAGCAGTTTAGGAGCAGCACTTCCCTACGAGCAGTACTTC.

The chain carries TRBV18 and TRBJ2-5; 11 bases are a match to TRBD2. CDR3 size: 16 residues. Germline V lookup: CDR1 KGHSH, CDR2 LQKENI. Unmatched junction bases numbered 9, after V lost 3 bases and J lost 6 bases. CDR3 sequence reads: CASSPSTSGSGKTQYF. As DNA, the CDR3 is TGTGCCAGCTCACCTTCAACTAGCGGGAGTGGAAAGACCCAGTACTTC.

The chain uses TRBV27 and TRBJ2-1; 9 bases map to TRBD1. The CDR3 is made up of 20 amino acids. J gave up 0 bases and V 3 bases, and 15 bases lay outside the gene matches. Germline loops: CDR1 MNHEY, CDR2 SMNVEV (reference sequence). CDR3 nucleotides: TGTGCCAGCAGTTTTTCTTTGTACAGGGGGCGGGGTAGCTCCTACAATGAGCAGTTCTTC. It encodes CASSFSLYRGRGSSYNEQFF.

The DNA of the CDR3 is TGTGCCAGCAGCTCCGGGACAGGTGGAGCTTTCTTT. It specifies CASSSGTGGAFF. The rearrangement links TRBV5-6 to TRBJ1-1, with 8 bases aligning to TRBD1. With 3 bases clipped from V and 10 bases from J, the junction kept 5 bases outside the gene matches. The CDR3 has 12 amino acids. Looked up from germline, CDR1 is SGHDT and CDR2 is YYEEEE.

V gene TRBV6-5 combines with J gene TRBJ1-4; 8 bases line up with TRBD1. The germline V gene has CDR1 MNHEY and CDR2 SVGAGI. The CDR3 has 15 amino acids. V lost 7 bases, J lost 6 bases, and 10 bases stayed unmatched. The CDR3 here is CASTRIRGLHEKLFF. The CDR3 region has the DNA TGTGCCAGCACCAGAATCAGGGGGCTTCATGAAAAACTGTTTTTT.

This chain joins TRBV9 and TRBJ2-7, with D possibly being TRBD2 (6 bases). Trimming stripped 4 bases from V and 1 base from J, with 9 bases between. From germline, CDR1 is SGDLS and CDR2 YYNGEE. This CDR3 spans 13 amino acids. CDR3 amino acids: CASSSGLSYEQYF. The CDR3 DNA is TGTGCCAGCAGCTCGGGACTTTCCTACGAGCAGTACTTC.